The clone carrying this T cell receptor (beta chain) was recorded only once. Profiled with immunoSEQ multiplex PCR; TCRdb holds only in-frame clones, not every one. The table shows about 120,000 clones, with about 90% occurring only once. The data are from a study of T cell responses to AZD1222 COVID-19 vaccine. J was trimmed by 1 base and V by 4 bases; bases with no gene match: 4. The CDR3 covers 16 residues. The germline V gene has CDR1 MNHEY and CDR2 SVGAGI. This chain connects TRBV6-5 to TRBJ2-3; 11 bases are a match to TRBD2. Sample: peripheral blood, taken on day 0 of AZD1222 vaccination. The sequence was obtained from an adult in good health. CDR3 region: CASSLAGGGGTDTQYF. As DNA, the CDR3 is TGTGCCAGCAGTTTAGCGGGAGGGGGGGGCACAGATACGCAGTATTTT.